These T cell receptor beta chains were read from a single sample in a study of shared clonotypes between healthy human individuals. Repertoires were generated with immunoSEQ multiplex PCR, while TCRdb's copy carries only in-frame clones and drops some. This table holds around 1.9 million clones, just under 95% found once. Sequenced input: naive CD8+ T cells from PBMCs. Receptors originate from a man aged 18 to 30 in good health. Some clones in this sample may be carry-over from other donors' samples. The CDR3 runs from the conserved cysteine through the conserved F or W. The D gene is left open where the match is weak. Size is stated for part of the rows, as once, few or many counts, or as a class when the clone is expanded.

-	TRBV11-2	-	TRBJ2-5	TGTGCCAGCAGCTCGAGGGAGGGGGCGTGGGAGACCCAGTACTTC	CASSSREGAWETQYF
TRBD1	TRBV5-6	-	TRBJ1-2	TGTGCCAGCAGCTTGAGGGGGCAGGCTAACTATGGCTACACCTTC	CASSLRGQANYGYTF
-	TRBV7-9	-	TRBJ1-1	TGTGCCAGCAGGAGGGGCCTTGAAGCTTTCTTT	CASRRGLEAFF
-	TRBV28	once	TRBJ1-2	TGTGCCAGCAGTTTCGTAGGGAACTCGGTGGGCTACACCTTC	CASSFVGNSVGYTF
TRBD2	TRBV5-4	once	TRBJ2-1	TGTGCCAGCAGCTTGAGGCGGGAGATCTCCTACAATGAGCAGTTCTTC	CASSLRREISYNEQFF
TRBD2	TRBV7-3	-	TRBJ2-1	TGTGCCAGCAGCATTACGCGACTAGCGGGGTACAATGAGCAGTTCTTC	CASSITRLAGYNEQFF
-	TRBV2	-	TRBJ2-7	TGTGCCAGCAGTGAAGAGGGGACAACGAGGGCCTACGAGCAGTACTTC	CASSEEGTTRAYEQYF
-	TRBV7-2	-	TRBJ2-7	TGTGCCAGCAGCACAGACAGTTCCTACGAGCAGTACTTC	CASSTDSSYEQYF
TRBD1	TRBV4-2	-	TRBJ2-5	TGTGCCAGCAGCCAAGAGGGACAGACCAAAGAGACCCAGTACTTC	CASSQEGQTKETQYF
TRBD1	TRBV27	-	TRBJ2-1	TGTGCCAGCAGTTCCGGACAGGGGTGGCATGAGCAGTTCTTC	CASSSGQGWHEQFF
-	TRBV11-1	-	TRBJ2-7	TGTGCCAGCAGCGGCCGGACGGGAGCCTACGAGCAGTACTTC	CASSGRTGAYEQYF
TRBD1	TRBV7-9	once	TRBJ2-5	TGTGCCAGCAGCCCACCCTTCAGAGGGGGCGGAGAGACCCAGTACTTC	CASSPPFRGGGETQYF
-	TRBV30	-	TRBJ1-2	TGTGCCTGGAGTGTTTCCGATACCTACACCTTC	CAWSVSDTYTF
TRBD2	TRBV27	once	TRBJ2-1	TGTGCCGGGAGGGCCTTAACGTCCTACAATGAGCAGTTCTTC	CAGRALTSYNEQFF
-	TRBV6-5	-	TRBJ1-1	TGTGCCAGCATCCTACGAGGGGGGGCTAGGACTGAAGCTTTCTTT	CASILRGGARTEAFF
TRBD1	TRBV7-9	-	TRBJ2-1	TGTGCCAGCACCCGGGACAGAAGTGACTCGGACAATGAGCAGTTCTTC	CASTRDRSDSDNEQFF
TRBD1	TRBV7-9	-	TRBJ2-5	TGTGCCAGCCGGAAGGGGGCCTCAGAGACCCAGTACTTC	CASRKGASETQYF
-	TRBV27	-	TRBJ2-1	TGTGCCAGCAGTATGAGGGGGGCTAAAGTTTACAATGAGCAGTTCTTC	CASSMRGAKVYNEQFF
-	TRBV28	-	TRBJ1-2	TGTGCCAGCAGGGGTTGGGTCTATGGCTACACCTTC	CASRGWVYGYTF
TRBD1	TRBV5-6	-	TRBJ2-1	TGTGCCAGCAGCTTGTGGGGACCGACAGGGGAGAATGAGCAGTTCTTC	CASSLWGPTGENEQFF
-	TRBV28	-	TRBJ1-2	TGTGCCAGCAGCCTTGCTCGGGTGACGGAGGATCTCTATGGCTACACCTTC	CASSLARVTEDLYGYTF
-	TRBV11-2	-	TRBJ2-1	TGTGCCAGCAGCTTAGAACAGGGTCTATACAATGAGCAGTTCTTC	CASSLEQGLYNEQFF
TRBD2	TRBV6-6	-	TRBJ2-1	TGTGCCAGCAGTCCAATAGCGGGAGGGCGTGATGAGCAGTTCTTC	CASSPIAGGRDEQFF
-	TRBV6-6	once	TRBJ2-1	TGTGCCAGCAGTTACCGTTCGGTAGTCTACAATGAGCAGTTCTTC	CASSYRSVVYNEQFF
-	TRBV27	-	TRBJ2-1	TGTGCCAGCAGGCCCCAGGGAACCCCTAACAATGAGCAGTTCTTC	CASRPQGTPNNEQFF
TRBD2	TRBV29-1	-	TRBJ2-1	TGCAGCGTTGAAGACGCTAGCGGGGACCGCGGTGAGCAGTTCTTC	CSVEDASGDRGEQFF
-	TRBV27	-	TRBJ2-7	TGTGCCAGCAGTTTACGGGGGCCCTACGAGCAGTACTTC	CASSLRGPYEQYF
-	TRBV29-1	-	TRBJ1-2	TGCAGCGTTGATCCCCAGGACGGCTACACCTTC	CSVDPQDGYTF
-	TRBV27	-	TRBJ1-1	TGTTTACGGAGGGGGAGGGAGAACACTGAAGCTTTCTTT	CLRRGRENTEAFF
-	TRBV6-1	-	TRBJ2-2	TGTGCAGCAACCAGGGACGGGGAGCTGTTTTTT	CAATRDGELFF
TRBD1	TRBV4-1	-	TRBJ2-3	TGCGCCAGCAGCCAAGAGCCCGGGGACAGTCTTGGCACAGATACGCAGTATTTT	CASSQEPGDSLGTDTQYF
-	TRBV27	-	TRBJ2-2	TGTGCCAGCAGTTGGGCCTCGGGAGCGAACACCGGGGAGCTGTTTTTT	CASSWASGANTGELFF